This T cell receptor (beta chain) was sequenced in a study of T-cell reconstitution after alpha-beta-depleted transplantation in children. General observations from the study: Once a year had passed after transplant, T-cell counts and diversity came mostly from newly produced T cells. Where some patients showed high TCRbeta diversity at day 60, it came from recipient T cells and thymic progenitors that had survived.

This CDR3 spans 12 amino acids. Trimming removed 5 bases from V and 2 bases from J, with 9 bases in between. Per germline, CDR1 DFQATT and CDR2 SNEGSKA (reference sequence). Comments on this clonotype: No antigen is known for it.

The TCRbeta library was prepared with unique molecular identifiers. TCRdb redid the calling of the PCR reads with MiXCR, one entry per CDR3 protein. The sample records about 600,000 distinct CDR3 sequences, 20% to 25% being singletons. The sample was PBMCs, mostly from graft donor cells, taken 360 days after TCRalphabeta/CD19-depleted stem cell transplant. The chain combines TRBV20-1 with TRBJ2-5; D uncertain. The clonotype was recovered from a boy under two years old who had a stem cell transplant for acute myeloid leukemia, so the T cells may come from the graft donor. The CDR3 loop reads CSAEAYQETQYF. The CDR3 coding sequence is TGCAGTGCTGAAGCGTATCAAGAGACCCAGTACTTC.